The text below deals with one T cell receptor (beta chain). The antigen remains unidentified. Germline V lookup: CDR1 KGHDR, CDR2 SFDVKD. This CDR3 has 14 residues. V lost 9 bases and J lost 0; bases outside the gene matches: 4. A second PCR, run for about 6 to 12 cycles, used a sample-barcoded 5' primer plus a J-beta primer mix. Via MiXCR, TCRdb re-called the 5' RACE reads, giving one row per CDR3 protein. There are about 1,800,000 distinct CDR3 sequences in the sample; over 25% occur only once, and less than 9.5% lies in the top ten. The donors, aged 6 to 90, were healthy Caucasians from Russia. Peripheral blood, roughly 9.3 milliliters per donor, was collected. The data are from a study of blood T cells in healthy people across ages. Findings and caveats of the study: The recorded TCR beta diversity per million T cells decreased in a roughly linear manner with age.

This chain connects TRBV24-1 to TRBJ2-1, with 7 bases identical to TRBD1. The receptor was isolated from a woman under 40 in good health. Sequencing used blood. CDR3 nucleotides: TGTGCCACCGCAGACAGGGCCTCCTACAATGAGCAGTTCTTC. Amino acid sequence: CATADRASYNEQFF.